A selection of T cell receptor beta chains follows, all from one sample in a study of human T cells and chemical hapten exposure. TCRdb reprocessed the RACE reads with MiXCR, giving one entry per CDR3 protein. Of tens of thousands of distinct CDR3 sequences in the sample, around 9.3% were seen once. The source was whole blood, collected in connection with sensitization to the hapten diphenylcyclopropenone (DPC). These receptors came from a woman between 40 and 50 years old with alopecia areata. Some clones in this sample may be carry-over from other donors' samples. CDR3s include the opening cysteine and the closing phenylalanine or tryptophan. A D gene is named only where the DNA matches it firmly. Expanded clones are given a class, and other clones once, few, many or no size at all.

CDR3 DNA: TGTGCCAGCAGTTTAATGGGGGCCGACGAGCAGTACTTC
CDR3 protein: CASSLMGADEQYF
V gene: TRBV12-3/TRBV12-4
J gene: TRBJ2-7
D gene: .
clone size: many

CDR3 DNA: TGTGTCAGCTCACGCCAGTCTCTCACCTACGAGCAGTACTTC
CDR3 protein: CVSSRQSLTYEQYF
V gene: TRBV18
J gene: TRBJ2-7
D gene: .
clone size: .

CDR3 DNA: TGTGCCAGCAACTCACTACAGCAAGAGACCCAGTACTTC
CDR3 protein: CASNSLQQETQYF
V gene: TRBV9
J gene: TRBJ2-5
D gene: .
clone size: .

CDR3 DNA: TGTGCCACCAGCAGAGATAGATCCGTAGGGACGGGCCTCTACAATGAGCAGTTCTTC
CDR3 protein: CATSRDRSVGTGLYNEQFF
V gene: TRBV15
J gene: TRBJ2-1
D gene: .
clone size: few

CDR3 DNA: TGCGCCAGCAGCTTGGGAGACAGGGACCAAGAGACCCAGTACTTC
CDR3 protein: CASSLGDRDQETQYF
V gene: TRBV5-1
J gene: TRBJ2-5
D gene: TRBD1
clone size: .

CDR3 DNA: TGTGCCAGCAGTCCCCCTTTAGCACTGGGGCTATCCGGGGAGCTGTTTTTT
CDR3 protein: CASSPPLALGLSGELFF
V gene: TRBV28
J gene: TRBJ2-2
D gene: .
clone size: many

CDR3 DNA: TGTGCCAGCAGCCCCGGGTCCTCCGGAACAGATACGCAGTATTTT
CDR3 protein: CASSPGSSGTDTQYF
V gene: TRBV3-1
J gene: TRBJ2-3
D gene: .
clone size: many

CDR3 DNA: TGCGCCAGCAGCCCCTCTAGCGGGGGGACCGGGGAGCTGTTTTTT
CDR3 protein: CASSPSSGGTGELFF
V gene: TRBV4-3
J gene: TRBJ2-2
D gene: TRBD2
clone size: .

CDR3 DNA: TGTGCCTGGAGTGTACAGTCGGGGGCCAACGTCCTGACTTTC
CDR3 protein: CAWSVQSGANVLTF
V gene: TRBV30
J gene: TRBJ2-6
D gene: .
clone size: many

CDR3 DNA: TGCAGTGCTAGAGGACGGACAGGGGGCTACACTGAAGCTTTCTTT
CDR3 protein: CSARGRTGGYTEAFF
V gene: TRBV20-1
J gene: TRBJ1-1
D gene: TRBD1
clone size: few

CDR3 DNA: TGCGCCAGCAGCTTTAAAGGGGGCGAAGACACTGAAGCTTTCTTT
CDR3 protein: CASSFKGGEDTEAFF
V gene: TRBV5-1
J gene: TRBJ1-1
D gene: TRBD1
clone size: many

CDR3 DNA: TGTGCCAGCAGCCGCCAGGCTGTTGAGCAGTTCTTC
CDR3 protein: CASSRQAVEQFF
V gene: TRBV7-9
J gene: TRBJ2-1
D gene: .
clone size: many

CDR3 DNA: TGCAGCGTCGCGTTTGAGACCAATGAGCAGTTCTTC
CDR3 protein: CSVAFETNEQFF
V gene: TRBV29-1
J gene: TRBJ2-1
D gene: .
clone size: many

CDR3 DNA: TGCAGCGTAGAGAAGACCGGGACTCACGAGCAGTACTTC
CDR3 protein: CSVEKTGTHEQYF
V gene: TRBV29-1
J gene: TRBJ2-7
D gene: .
clone size: many

CDR3 DNA: TGTGCCAGTAGCTCCGGGACAGGGGTCCACGAGCAGTACTTC
CDR3 protein: CASSSGTGVHEQYF
V gene: TRBV19
J gene: TRBJ2-7
D gene: TRBD1
clone size: many

CDR3 DNA: TGTGCCACCAGCAGAGATTCGGACGCCGATACGCAGTATTTT
CDR3 protein: CATSRDSDADTQYF
V gene: TRBV15
J gene: TRBJ2-3
D gene: .
clone size: .

CDR3 DNA: TGTGCCAGCAGTGAATTCAGGGACACAGATACGCAGTATTTT
CDR3 protein: CASSEFRDTDTQYF
V gene: TRBV25-1
J gene: TRBJ2-3
D gene: .
clone size: many

CDR3 DNA: TGTGCCAGCAGCTTAGAGGGCAGGGGTAATTGGAACACTGAAGCTTTCTTT
CDR3 protein: CASSLEGRGNWNTEAFF
V gene: TRBV7-9
J gene: TRBJ1-1
D gene: .
clone size: many

CDR3 DNA: TGTGCCAGCTCTCGAGGGACGTCCGCGACTAGCTCCTACAATGAGCAGTTCTTC
CDR3 protein: CASSRGTSATSSYNEQFF
V gene: TRBV18
J gene: TRBJ2-1
D gene: .
clone size: few

CDR3 DNA: TGTGCCTGGAGTCCAGGAGGGGGCCGGGCGGGAACTGAAGCTTTCTTT
CDR3 protein: CAWSPGGGRAGTEAFF
V gene: TRBV30
J gene: TRBJ1-1
D gene: TRBD1
clone size: many

CDR3 DNA: TGCAGTGCTGAGGGGAGGGCTCAGCCCCAGCATTTT
CDR3 protein: CSAEGRAQPQHF
V gene: TRBV20-1
J gene: TRBJ1-5
D gene: .
clone size: many

CDR3 DNA: TGTGCCAGCAGCCATGGAGAGGCTGAAGCTTTCTTT
CDR3 protein: CASSHGEAEAFF
V gene: TRBV3-1
J gene: TRBJ1-1
D gene: .
clone size: few

CDR3 DNA: TGTGCCAGCAGTGAAGAGCCCTTGGCTAGCGGCACCGGGGAGCTGTTTTTT
CDR3 protein: CASSEEPLASGTGELFF
V gene: TRBV2
J gene: TRBJ2-2
D gene: TRBD2
clone size: few

CDR3 DNA: TGCAGCGTTGTAGAATCAGGCAATCAGCCCCAGCATTTT
CDR3 protein: CSVVESGNQPQHF
V gene: TRBV29-1
J gene: TRBJ1-5
D gene: .
clone size: .

CDR3 DNA: TGCGCCAGCAGCTACAGCACCGGGGAGCTGTTTTTT
CDR3 protein: CASSYSTGELFF
V gene: TRBV4-1
J gene: TRBJ2-2
D gene: .
clone size: .

CDR3 DNA: TGTGTCAGCAGCCAAACTATCGGGAGCGGGGGCCGATACAATGAGCAGTTCTTC
CDR3 protein: CVSSQTIGSGGRYNEQFF
V gene: TRBV4-2
J gene: TRBJ2-1
D gene: TRBD2
clone size: few

CDR3 DNA: TGTGCCAGCAGTTACCGACAGGGAGGAAGCTATGGCTACACCTTC
CDR3 protein: CASSYRQGGSYGYTF
V gene: TRBV6-6
J gene: TRBJ1-2
D gene: TRBD1
clone size: many

CDR3 DNA: TGTGCCAGCAGCTCCTGGGGGGGCTACACCTTC
CDR3 protein: CASSSWGGYTF
V gene: TRBV12-3/TRBV12-4
J gene: TRBJ1-2
D gene: .
clone size: .

CDR3 DNA: TGTGCCAGCAGCCCAACTAGCGGCCAATCCTACGAGCAGTACTTC
CDR3 protein: CASSPTSGQSYEQYF
V gene: TRBV12-3/TRBV12-4
J gene: TRBJ2-7
D gene: TRBD2
clone size: many

CDR3 DNA: TGTGCCAGCAGCCCGGACAGGGGACCCCTCAATGAGCAGTTCTTC
CDR3 protein: CASSPDRGPLNEQFF
V gene: TRBV7-9
J gene: TRBJ2-1
D gene: TRBD1
clone size: many

CDR3 DNA: TGTGCCAGCAGCTTAGGTCTGGAAGGGACCCAGTACTTC
CDR3 protein: CASSLGLEGTQYF
V gene: TRBV7-2
J gene: TRBJ2-5
D gene: .
clone size: few

CDR3 DNA: TGCAGTGCCCAAGAGGAAATCAAAAACATTCAGTACTTC
CDR3 protein: CSAQEEIKNIQYF
V gene: TRBV20-1
J gene: TRBJ2-4
D gene: .
clone size: many

CDR3 DNA: TGTGCCTGGAGTGTCTCGGCTAGCGGGGGGCCCCAAGAGACCCAGTACTTC
CDR3 protein: CAWSVSASGGPQETQYF
V gene: TRBV30
J gene: TRBJ2-5
D gene: TRBD2
clone size: many

CDR3 DNA: TGTGCCAGCAGCGGGGGGAATTCCTACGAGCAGTACTTC
CDR3 protein: CASSGGNSYEQYF
V gene: TRBV12-3/TRBV12-4
J gene: TRBJ2-7
D gene: TRBD2
clone size: many

CDR3 DNA: TGTGCCAGCAGCTCAGGCGGATCCTACGAGCAGTACTTC
CDR3 protein: CASSSGGSYEQYF
V gene: TRBV11-1
J gene: TRBJ2-7
D gene: .
clone size: many

CDR3 DNA: TGCAGTGCTAGAGATGAGGACAGAGAAAACATTCAGTACTTC
CDR3 protein: CSARDEDRENIQYF
V gene: TRBV20-1
J gene: TRBJ2-4
D gene: .
clone size: many

CDR3 DNA: TGCAGTGCTACCGCGGGGAGTGTAAACATTCAGTACTTC
CDR3 protein: CSATAGSVNIQYF
V gene: TRBV20-1
J gene: TRBJ2-4
D gene: .
clone size: .

CDR3 DNA: TGTGCCAGCAGGGATTACTTAGGGATCCAGCCCCAGCATTTT
CDR3 protein: CASRDYLGIQPQHF
V gene: TRBV6-1
J gene: TRBJ1-5
D gene: .
clone size: few

CDR3 DNA: TGCAGCGTCGTGGACCTTAGGAACACTGAAGCTTTCTTT
CDR3 protein: CSVVDLRNTEAFF
V gene: TRBV29-1
J gene: TRBJ1-1
D gene: .
clone size: many

CDR3 DNA: TGTGCCAGCAGCCATATAGGACAGGGAGGCACTGAAGCTTTCTTT
CDR3 protein: CASSHIGQGGTEAFF
V gene: TRBV3-1
J gene: TRBJ1-1
D gene: TRBD1
clone size: .

CDR3 DNA: TGTGCCAGCAGCCTCACAACCGACAGGGAAGGTTCACCCCTCCACTTT
CDR3 protein: CASSLTTDREGSPLHF
V gene: TRBV7-6
J gene: TRBJ1-6
D gene: TRBD1
clone size: many

CDR3 DNA: TGCGCCAGCAGCCCCGGGACTAGCGAGGTAGAGACCCAGTACTTC
CDR3 protein: CASSPGTSEVETQYF
V gene: TRBV4-3
J gene: TRBJ2-5
D gene: TRBD2
clone size: .

CDR3 DNA: TGTGCCAGCAGTCCTCGACTCACTGAAGCTTTCTTT
CDR3 protein: CASSPRLTEAFF
V gene: TRBV28
J gene: TRBJ1-1
D gene: .
clone size: many

CDR3 DNA: TGCGCCAGCAGCTTGGACAGGCCTGGAGGGAGTGGCTACACCTTC
CDR3 protein: CASSLDRPGGSGYTF
V gene: TRBV5-1
J gene: TRBJ1-2
D gene: .
clone size: many

CDR3 DNA: TGCGCCAGCAGCCCTAACCCTTCCCAGGGGAGGAAAAACATTCAGTACTTC
CDR3 protein: CASSPNPSQGRKNIQYF
V gene: TRBV4-1
J gene: TRBJ2-4
D gene: .
clone size: many

CDR3 DNA: TGTGCCAGCAGGGGGGACAGGGTCGCTGAAGCTTTCTTT
CDR3 protein: CASRGDRVAEAFF
V gene: TRBV3-1
J gene: TRBJ1-1
D gene: TRBD1
clone size: few

CDR3 DNA: TGCGCCACCCACTCCGGGGTGGATTTCCAAGAGACCCAGTACTTC
CDR3 protein: CATHSGVDFQETQYF
V gene: TRBV5-1
J gene: TRBJ2-5
D gene: .
clone size: many

CDR3 DNA: TGTGCCAGCAGTTACCCGACTAGCGGGGGGAACACCGGGGAGCTGTTTTTT
CDR3 protein: CASSYPTSGGNTGELFF
V gene: TRBV6-6
J gene: TRBJ2-2
D gene: TRBD2
clone size: .

CDR3 DNA: TGTGCCAGCAGCGTAGGGGAACCCTACGAGCAGTACTTC
CDR3 protein: CASSVGEPYEQYF
V gene: TRBV9
J gene: TRBJ2-7
D gene: .
clone size: many

CDR3 DNA: TGTGCCAGCATCGAGGGGGAAGAGCAGTACTTC
CDR3 protein: CASIEGEEQYF
V gene: TRBV6-5
J gene: TRBJ2-7
D gene: .
clone size: few

CDR3 DNA: TGTGCCAGCAGCCCTCGGACAGGGAATAATTCACCCCTCCACTTT
CDR3 protein: CASSPRTGNNSPLHF
V gene: TRBV16
J gene: TRBJ1-6
D gene: TRBD1
clone size: many

CDR3 DNA: TGTGCCAGCGCCGTCCTCACTTCGAACACCGGGGAGCTGTTTTTT
CDR3 protein: CASAVLTSNTGELFF
V gene: TRBV7-9
J gene: TRBJ2-2
D gene: .
clone size: .

CDR3 DNA: TGTGCCAGCAGTGAACTTAGTACCTACGAGCAGTACTTC
CDR3 protein: CASSELSTYEQYF
V gene: TRBV2
J gene: TRBJ2-7
D gene: .
clone size: many

CDR3 DNA: TGCGCCAGCAGCCAAGACCCAGGTTCCGCTTACGAGCAGTACTTC
CDR3 protein: CASSQDPGSAYEQYF
V gene: TRBV4-1
J gene: TRBJ2-7
D gene: .
clone size: few

CDR3 DNA: TGTGCCAGCAGGCAGGGGGTCGGCAATCAGCCCCAGCATTTT
CDR3 protein: CASRQGVGNQPQHF
V gene: TRBV12-3/TRBV12-4
J gene: TRBJ1-5
D gene: TRBD1
clone size: many

CDR3 DNA: TGTGCCAGCGCCGTGACCGCTCGTCGTTCCTACAATGAGCAGTTCTTC
CDR3 protein: CASAVTARRSYNEQFF
V gene: TRBV2
J gene: TRBJ2-1
D gene: .
clone size: many

CDR3 DNA: TGCGCCAGCAGCCAAGAGGAGTTAAGGGGAACTGAAGCTTTCTTT
CDR3 protein: CASSQEELRGTEAFF
V gene: TRBV4-1
J gene: TRBJ1-1
D gene: .
clone size: .

CDR3 DNA: TGTGCCAGCAGCACGGGACAGACCTACGAGCAGTACTTC
CDR3 protein: CASSTGQTYEQYF
V gene: TRBV9
J gene: TRBJ2-7
D gene: TRBD1
clone size: many